This record covers a single T cell receptor (beta chain). The sample comes from a study of cytomegalovirus exposure and HLA in healthy donors. The CDR3 runs 12 residues. V dropped 4 bases and J dropped 3 bases, with 6 bases sitting between them. CDR1 and CDR2 (germline): SGHRS, YFSETQ. In the PCR, 60 Vbeta and 13 Jbeta primers were used. Here immunoSEQ multiplex PCR was the method, and the copy in TCRdb shows in-frame clones only, minus some. The data contain 180,000 or so clones, 82% of them singletons. The chain employs TRBV5-1 and TRBJ2-3, with D unclear. The clonotype originates from a male donor in good health and CMV-seronegative. The source material was PBMCs. CDR3: CASSQATDTQYF. In DNA form, the CDR3 reads TGCGCCAGCAGCCAAGCAACAGATACGCAGTATTTT.